The subject of this entry is one T cell receptor beta chain. The antigen is unknown. This CDR3 fails to terminate in the conserved phenylalanine or tryptophan, so it likely reflects a read error. This entry is derived from a study of tumor and adjacent non-tumor tissue in lung cancer. Study at large: Patients were aged roughly 31 to 76, about ten men and 5 women, stage I to III. Some 3.9 million productive TCRbeta reads were obtained per sample on average. Study conclusions and caveats: Higher tumor TCR diversity was associated with shorter survival. TCR diversity was significantly greater in tumor than normal lung tissue.

The CDR3 consists of 16 residues. Germline V gene sequence: CDR1 SGHAT, CDR2 FQNNGV. A modified ARM-PCR protocol with three rounds of nested PCR amplified TCRbeta. TCRdb processed the multiplex PCR reads anew with MiXCR; each CDR3 protein has one entry. This sample has about 100,000 distinct CDR3 sequences, with roughly 60% found just once. This sample's RNA came from whole unsorted tissue. This non-tumor lung sample came from over 3 cm beyond the tumor edge. Sequencing was performed on distant non-tumor lung tissue. The chain joins TRBV11-2 to TRBJ2-7; possibly TRBD2 for D (5 bases). The sequence came from a man aged 25 to 40 with non-small cell lung cancer. This CDR3 is CTSGLDGGPSSYEQYL. The CDR3 nucleotides read TGTACCAGCGGCTTAGATGGCGGGCCTTCCTCCTACGAGCAGTACTTA.